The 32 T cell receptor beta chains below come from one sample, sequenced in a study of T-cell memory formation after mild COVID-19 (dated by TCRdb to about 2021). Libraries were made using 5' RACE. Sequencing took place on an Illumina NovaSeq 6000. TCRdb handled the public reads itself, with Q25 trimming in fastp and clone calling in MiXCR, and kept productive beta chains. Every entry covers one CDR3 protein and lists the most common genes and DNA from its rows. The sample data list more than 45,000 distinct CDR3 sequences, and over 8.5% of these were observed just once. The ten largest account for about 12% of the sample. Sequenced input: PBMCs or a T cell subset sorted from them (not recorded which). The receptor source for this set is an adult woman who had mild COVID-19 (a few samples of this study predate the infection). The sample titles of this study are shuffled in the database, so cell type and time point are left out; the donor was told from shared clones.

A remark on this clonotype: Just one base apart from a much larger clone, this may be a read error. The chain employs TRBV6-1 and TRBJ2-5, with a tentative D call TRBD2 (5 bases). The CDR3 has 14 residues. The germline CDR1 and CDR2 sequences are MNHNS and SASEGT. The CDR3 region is CDSSEPTRIETQYF. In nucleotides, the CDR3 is TGTGACAGCAGTGAACCTACTAGAATAGAGACCCAGTACTTC.

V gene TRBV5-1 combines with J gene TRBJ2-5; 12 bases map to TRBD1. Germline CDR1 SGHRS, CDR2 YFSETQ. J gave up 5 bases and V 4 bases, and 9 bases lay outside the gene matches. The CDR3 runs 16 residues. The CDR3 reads CASSPSPGTGGETQYF. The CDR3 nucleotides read TGCGCCAGCAGCCCAAGTCCCGGGACAGGGGGCGAGACCCAGTACTTC. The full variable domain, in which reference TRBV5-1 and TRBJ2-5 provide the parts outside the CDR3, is KAGVTQTPRYLIKTRGQQVTLSCSPISGHRSVSWYQQTPGQGLQFLFEYFSETQRNKGNFPGRFSGRQFSNSRSEMNVSTLELGDSALYLCASSPSPGTGGETQYFGPGTRLLVL.

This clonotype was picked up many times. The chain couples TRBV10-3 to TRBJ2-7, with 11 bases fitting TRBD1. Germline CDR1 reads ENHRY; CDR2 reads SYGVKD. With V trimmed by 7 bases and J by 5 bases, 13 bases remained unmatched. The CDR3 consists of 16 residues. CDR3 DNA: TGTGCCATCACCAATCTACCGGGACAGGGGGACAACGAGCAGTACTTC. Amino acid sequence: CAITNLPGQGDNEQYF.

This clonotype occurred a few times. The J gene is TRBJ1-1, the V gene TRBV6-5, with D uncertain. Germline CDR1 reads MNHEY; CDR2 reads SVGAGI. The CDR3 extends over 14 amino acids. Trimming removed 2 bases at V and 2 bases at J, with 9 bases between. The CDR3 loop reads CASSYQELNTEAFF. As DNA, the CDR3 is TGTGCCAGCAGTTACCAGGAGCTAAACACTGAAGCTTTCTTT.

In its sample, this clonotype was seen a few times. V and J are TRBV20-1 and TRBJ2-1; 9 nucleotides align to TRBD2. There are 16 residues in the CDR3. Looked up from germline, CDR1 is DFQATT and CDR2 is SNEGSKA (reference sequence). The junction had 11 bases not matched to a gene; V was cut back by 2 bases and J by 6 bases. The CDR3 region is CSARIPGAGGPNEQFF. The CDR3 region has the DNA TGCAGTGCTAGAATCCCCGGGGCGGGAGGGCCCAATGAGCAGTTCTTC.

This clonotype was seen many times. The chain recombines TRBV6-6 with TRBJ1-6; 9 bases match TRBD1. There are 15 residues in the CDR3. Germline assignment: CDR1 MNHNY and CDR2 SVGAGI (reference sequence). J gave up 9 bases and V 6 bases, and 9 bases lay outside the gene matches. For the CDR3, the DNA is TGTGCCAGCAGAGGGAGGACAGGGGATATTTCACCCCTCCACTTT. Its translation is CASRGRTGDISPLHF.

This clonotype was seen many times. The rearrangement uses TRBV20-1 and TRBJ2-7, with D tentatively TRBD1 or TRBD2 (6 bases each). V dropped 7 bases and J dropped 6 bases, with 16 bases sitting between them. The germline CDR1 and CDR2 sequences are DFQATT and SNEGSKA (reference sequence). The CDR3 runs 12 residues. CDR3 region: CSEGGRGGEQYF. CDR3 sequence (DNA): TGCAGTGAGGGGGGCAGGGGCGGCGAGCAGTACTTC.

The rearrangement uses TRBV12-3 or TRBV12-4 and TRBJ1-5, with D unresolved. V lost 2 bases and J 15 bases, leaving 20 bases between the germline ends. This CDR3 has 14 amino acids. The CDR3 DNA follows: TGTGCCAGCAGTTTAACGGAGGGCCGGGATCCAGGGCATTTT. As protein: CASSLTEGRDPGHF.

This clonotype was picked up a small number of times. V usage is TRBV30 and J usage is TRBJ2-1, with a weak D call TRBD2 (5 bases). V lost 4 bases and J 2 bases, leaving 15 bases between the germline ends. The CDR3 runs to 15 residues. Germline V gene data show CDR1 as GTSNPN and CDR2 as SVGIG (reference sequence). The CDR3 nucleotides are TGTGCCTGGACACCCAGCGGCAAGCCCTACAATGAGCAGTTCTTC. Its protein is CAWTPSGKPYNEQFF.

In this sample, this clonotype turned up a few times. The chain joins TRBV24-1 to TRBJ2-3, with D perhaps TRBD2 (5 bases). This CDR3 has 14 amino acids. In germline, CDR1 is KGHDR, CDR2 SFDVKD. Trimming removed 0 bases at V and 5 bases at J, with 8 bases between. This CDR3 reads CATSDLQAGDTQYF. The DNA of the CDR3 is TGTGCCACCAGTGATTTGCAGGCGGGAGATACGCAGTATTTT.

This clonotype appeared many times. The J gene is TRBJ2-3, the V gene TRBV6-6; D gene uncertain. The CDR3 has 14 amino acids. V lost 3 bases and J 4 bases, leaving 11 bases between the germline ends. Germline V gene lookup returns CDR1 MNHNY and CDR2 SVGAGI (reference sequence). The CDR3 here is CASSYSDPADTQYF. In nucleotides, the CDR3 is TGTGCCAGCAGTTATTCAGACCCAGCAGATACGCAGTATTTT.

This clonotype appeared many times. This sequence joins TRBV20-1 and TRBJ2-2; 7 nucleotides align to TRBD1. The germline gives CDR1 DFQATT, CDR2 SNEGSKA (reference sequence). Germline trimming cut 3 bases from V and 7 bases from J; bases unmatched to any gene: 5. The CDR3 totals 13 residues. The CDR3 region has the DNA TGCAGTGCTAGCGGGACAGTTGGCGGGGAGCTGTTTTTT. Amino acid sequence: CSASGTVGGELFF.

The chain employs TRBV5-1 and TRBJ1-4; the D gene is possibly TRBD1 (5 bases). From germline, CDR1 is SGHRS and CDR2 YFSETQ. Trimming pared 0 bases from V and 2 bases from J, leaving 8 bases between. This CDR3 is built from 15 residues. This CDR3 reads CASSLVGPTNEKLFF. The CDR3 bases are TGCGCCAGCAGCTTGGTGGGACCGACTAATGAAAAACTGTTTTTT.

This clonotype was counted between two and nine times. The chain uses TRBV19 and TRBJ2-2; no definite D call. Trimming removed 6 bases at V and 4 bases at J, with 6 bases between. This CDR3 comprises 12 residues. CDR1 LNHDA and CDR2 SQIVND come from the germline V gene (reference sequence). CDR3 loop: CASRGFTGELFF. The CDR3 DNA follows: TGTGCCAGTAGGGGTTTCACCGGGGAGCTGTTTTTT. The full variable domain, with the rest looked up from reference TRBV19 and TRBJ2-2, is DGGITQSPKYLFRKEGQNVTLSCEQNLNHDAMYWYRQDPGQGLRLIYYSQIVNDFQKGDIAEGYSVSREKKESFPLTVTSAQKNPTAFYLCASRGFTGELFFGEGSRLTVL.

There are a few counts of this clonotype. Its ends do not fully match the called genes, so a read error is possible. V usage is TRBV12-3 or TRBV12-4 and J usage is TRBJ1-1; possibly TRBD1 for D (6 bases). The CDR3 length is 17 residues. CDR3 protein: CASSSSRGPGDLTGAFF. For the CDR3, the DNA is TGTGCCAGCAGTTCTTCCCGGGGGCCGGGGGATCTCACTGGAGCTTTCTTT.

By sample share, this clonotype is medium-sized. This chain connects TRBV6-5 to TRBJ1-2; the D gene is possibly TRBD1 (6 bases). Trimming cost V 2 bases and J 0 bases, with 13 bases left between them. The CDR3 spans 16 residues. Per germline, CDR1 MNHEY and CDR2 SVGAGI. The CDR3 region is CASSYRLGHTNYGYTF. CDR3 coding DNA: TGTGCCAGCAGTTACCGCTTGGGACATACTAACTATGGCTACACCTTC.

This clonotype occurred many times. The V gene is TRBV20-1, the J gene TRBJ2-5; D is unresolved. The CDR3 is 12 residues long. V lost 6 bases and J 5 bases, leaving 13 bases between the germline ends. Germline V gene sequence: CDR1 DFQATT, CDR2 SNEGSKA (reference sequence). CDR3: CSATTRRETQYF. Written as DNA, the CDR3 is TGCAGTGCAACCACCAGAAGGGAGACCCAGTACTTC.

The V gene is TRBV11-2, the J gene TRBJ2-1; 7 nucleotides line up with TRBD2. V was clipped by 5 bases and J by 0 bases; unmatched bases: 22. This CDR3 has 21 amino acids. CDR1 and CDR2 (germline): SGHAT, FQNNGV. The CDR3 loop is CASSPIRPRSGNRFSYNEQFF. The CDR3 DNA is TGTGCCAGCAGCCCCATTCGCCCGAGGAGCGGGAACCGATTCTCCTACAATGAGCAGTTCTTC.

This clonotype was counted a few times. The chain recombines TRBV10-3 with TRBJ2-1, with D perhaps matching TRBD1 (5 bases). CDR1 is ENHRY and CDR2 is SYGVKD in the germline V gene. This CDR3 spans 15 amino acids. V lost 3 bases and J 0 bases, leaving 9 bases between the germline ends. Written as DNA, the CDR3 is TGTGCCATCAGTGAAGGGGCAGTCTCCTACAATGAGCAGTTCTTC. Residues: CAISEGAVSYNEQFF.

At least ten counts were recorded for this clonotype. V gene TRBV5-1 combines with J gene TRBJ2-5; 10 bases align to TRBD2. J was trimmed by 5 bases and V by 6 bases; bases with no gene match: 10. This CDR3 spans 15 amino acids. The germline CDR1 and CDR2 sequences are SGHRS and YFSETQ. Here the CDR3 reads CASNKGETSGETQYF. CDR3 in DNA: TGCGCCAGCAACAAAGGAGAGACTAGCGGGGAGACCCAGTACTTC. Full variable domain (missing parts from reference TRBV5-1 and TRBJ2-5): KAGVTQTPRYLIKTRGQQVTLSCSPISGHRSVSWYQQTPGQGLQFLFEYFSETQRNKGNFPGRFSGRQFSNSRSEMNVSTLELGDSALYLCASNKGETSGETQYFGPGTRLLVL.

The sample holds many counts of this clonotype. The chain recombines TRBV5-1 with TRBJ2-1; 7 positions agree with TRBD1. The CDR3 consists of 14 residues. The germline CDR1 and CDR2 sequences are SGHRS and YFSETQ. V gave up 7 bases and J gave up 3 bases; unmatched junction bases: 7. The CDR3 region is CASYWDSNYNEQFF. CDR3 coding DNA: TGCGCCAGCTATTGGGACAGTAACTACAATGAGCAGTTCTTC. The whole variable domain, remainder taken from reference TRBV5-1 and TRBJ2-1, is KAGVTQTPRYLIKTRGQQVTLSCSPISGHRSVSWYQQTPGQGLQFLFEYFSETQRNKGNFPGRFSGRQFSNSRSEMNVSTLELGDSALYLCASYWDSNYNEQFFGPGTRLTVL.

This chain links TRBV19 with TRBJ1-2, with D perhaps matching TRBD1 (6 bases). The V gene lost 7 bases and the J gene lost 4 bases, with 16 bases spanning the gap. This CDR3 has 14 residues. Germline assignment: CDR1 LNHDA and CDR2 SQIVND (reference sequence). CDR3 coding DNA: TGTGCCAGTACTCCCGGAGGGGGAGGCTATGGCTACACCTTC. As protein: CASTPGGGGYGYTF.

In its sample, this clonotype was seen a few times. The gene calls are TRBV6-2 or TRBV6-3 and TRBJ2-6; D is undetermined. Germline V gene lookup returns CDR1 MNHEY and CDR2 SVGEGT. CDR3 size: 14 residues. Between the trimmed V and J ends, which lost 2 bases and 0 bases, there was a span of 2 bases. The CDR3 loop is CASSYSSGANVLTF. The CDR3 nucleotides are TGTGCCAGCAGTTACAGCTCTGGGGCCAACGTCCTGACTTTC.

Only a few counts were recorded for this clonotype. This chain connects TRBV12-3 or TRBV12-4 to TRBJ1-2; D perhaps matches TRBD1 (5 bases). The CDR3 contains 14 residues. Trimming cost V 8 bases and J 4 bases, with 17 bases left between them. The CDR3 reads CASSYSGTAYGYTF. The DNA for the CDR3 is TGTGCCAGCTCCTATTCCGGGACGGCCTATGGCTACACCTTC.

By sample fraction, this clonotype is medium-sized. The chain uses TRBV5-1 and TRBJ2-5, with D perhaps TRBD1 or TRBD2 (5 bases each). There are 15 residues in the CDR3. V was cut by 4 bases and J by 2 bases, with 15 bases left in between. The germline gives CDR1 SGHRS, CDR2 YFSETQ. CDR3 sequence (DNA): TGCGCCAGCAGCCTGGTTGGGGACGGACAAGAGACCCAGTACTTC. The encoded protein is CASSLVGDGQETQYF.

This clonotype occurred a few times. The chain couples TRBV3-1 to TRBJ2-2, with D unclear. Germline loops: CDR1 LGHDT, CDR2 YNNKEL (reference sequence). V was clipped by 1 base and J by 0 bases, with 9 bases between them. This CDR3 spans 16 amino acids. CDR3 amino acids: CASSQGLSANTGELFF. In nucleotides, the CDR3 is TGTGCCAGCAGCCAAGGCTTGTCAGCGAACACCGGGGAGCTGTTTTTT.

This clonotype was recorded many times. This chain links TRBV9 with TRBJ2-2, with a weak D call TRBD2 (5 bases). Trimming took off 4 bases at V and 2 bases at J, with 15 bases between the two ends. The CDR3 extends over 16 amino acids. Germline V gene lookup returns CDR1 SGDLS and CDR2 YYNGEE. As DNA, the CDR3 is TGTGCCAGCAGCCCCCGAGTAGCGTCAAACACCGGGGAGCTGTTTTTT. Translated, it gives CASSPRVASNTGELFF.

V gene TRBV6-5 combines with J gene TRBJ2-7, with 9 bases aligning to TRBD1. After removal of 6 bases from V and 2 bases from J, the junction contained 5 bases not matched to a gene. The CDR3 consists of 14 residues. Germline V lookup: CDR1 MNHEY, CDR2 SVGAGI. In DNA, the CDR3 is TGTGCCAGCAGACCGGACAGGGGAGCCTACGAGCAGTACTTC. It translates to CASRPDRGAYEQYF.

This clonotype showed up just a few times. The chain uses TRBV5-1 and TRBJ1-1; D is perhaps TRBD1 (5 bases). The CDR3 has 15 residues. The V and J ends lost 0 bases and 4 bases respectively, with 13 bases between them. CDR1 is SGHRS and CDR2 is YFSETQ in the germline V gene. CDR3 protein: CASSLEGPRGTEAFF. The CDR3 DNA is TGCGCCAGCAGCTTGGAGGGACCAAGGGGCACTGAAGCTTTCTTT.

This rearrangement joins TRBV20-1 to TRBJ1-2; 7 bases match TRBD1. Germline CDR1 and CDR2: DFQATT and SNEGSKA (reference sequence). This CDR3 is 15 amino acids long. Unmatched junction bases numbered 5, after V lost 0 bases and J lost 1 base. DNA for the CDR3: TGCAGTGCTAGAGATTCGAGACAGGGTAACTATGGCTACACCTTC. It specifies CSARDSRQGNYGYTF.

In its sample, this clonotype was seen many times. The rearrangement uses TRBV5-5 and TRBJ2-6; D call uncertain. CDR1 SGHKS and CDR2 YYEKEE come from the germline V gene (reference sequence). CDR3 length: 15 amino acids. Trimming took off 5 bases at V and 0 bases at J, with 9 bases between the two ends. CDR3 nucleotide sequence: TGTGCCAGCAGAGAACACCTCTCTGGGGCCAACGTCCTGACTTTC. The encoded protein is CASREHLSGANVLTF.

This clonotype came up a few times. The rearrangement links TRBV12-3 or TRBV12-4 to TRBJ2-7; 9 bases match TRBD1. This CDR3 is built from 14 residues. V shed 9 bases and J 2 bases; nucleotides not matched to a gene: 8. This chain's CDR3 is CASREGQGAYEQYF. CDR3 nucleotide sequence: TGTGCCAGTCGTGAGGGACAGGGAGCCTACGAGCAGTACTTC.